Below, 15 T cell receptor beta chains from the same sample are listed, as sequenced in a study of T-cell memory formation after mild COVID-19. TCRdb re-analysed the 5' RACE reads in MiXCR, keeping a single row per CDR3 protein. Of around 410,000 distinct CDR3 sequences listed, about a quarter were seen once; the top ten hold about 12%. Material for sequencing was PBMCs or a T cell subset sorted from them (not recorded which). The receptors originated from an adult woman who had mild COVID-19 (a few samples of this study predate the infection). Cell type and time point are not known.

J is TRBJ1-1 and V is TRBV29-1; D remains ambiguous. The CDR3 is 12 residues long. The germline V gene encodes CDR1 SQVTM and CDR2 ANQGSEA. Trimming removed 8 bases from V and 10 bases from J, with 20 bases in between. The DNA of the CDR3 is TGCAGCCCTGAGGTTACCATAGAGGGAGCTTTCTTT. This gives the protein CSPEVTIEGAFF.

This chain's CDR3 is CASSLGGGRDTDTQYF. The CDR3 nucleotides read TGTGCCAGCAGCTTAGGGGGGGGACGGGACACAGATACGCAGTATTTT. The J gene is TRBJ2-3, the V gene TRBV7-3; 7 positions match TRBD2. The CDR3 sequence is 16 residues long. J gave up 2 bases and V 2 bases, and 7 bases lay outside the gene matches. The germline V gene encodes CDR1 SGHTA and CDR2 FQGTGA.

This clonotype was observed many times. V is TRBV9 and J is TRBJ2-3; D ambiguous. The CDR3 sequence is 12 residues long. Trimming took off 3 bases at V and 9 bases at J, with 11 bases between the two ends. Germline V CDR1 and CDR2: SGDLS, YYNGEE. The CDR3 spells CASSAPGPTQYF. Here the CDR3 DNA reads TGTGCCAGCAGCGCCCCGGGCCCGACGCAGTATTTT.

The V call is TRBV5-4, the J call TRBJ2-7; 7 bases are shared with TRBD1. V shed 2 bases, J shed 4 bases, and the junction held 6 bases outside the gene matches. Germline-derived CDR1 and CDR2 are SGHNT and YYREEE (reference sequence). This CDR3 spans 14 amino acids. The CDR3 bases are TGTGCCAGCAGCTTAGGGACAGCCGAATACGAGCAGTACTTC. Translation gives CASSLGTAEYEQYF.

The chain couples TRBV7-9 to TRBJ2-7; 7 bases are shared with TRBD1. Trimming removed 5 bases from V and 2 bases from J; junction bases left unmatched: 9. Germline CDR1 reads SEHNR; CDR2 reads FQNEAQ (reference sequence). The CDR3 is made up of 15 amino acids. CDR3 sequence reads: CASSRGQVQTYEQYF. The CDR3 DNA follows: TGTGCCAGCAGCAGAGGACAGGTCCAAACCTACGAGCAGTACTTC.

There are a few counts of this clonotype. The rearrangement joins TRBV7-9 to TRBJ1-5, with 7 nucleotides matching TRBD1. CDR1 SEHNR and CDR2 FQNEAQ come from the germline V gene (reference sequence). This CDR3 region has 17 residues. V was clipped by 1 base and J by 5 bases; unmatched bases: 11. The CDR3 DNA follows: TGTGCCAGCAGCTTAGGAGGTGTCAGGGGGTTATATCAGCCCCAGCATTTT. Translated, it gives CASSLGGVRGLYQPQHF.

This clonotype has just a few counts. The CDR3 loop is CSAPTYYEQYF. In DNA form, the CDR3 reads TGCAGTGCTCCCACCTATTACGAGCAGTACTTC. V gene TRBV20-1 combines with J gene TRBJ2-7; no clear D gene. This CDR3 has 11 amino acids. V was clipped by 5 bases and J by 4 bases, with 9 bases between them. From germline, CDR1 is DFQATT and CDR2 SNEGSKA (reference sequence).

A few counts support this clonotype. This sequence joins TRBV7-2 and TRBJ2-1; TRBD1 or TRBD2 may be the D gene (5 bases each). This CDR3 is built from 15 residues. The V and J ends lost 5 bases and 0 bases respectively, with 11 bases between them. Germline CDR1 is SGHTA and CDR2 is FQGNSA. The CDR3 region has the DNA TGTGCCAGCAGCCCCGGGACGGACTCCTACAATGAGCAGTTCTTC. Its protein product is CASSPGTDSYNEQFF. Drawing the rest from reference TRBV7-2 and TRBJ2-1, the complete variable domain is GAGVSQSPSNKVTEKGKDVELRCDPISGHTALYWYRQSLGQGLEFLIYFQGNSAPDKSGLPSDRFSAERTGGSVSTLTIQRTQQEDSAVYLCASSPGTDSYNEQFFGPGTRLTVL.

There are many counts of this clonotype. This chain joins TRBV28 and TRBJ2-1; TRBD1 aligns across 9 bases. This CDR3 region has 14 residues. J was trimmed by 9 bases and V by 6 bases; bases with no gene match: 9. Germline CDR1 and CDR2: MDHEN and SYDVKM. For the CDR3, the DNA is TGTGCCAGCAGGGGACAGGGATTGTCCCCTGAGCAGTTCTTC. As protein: CASRGQGLSPEQFF. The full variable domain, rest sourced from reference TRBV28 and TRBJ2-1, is DVKVTQSSRYLVKRTGEKVFLECVQDMDHENMFWYRQDPGLGLRLIYFSYDVKMKEKGDIPEGYSVSREKKERFSLILESASTNQTSMYLCASRGQGLSPEQFFGPGTRLTVL.

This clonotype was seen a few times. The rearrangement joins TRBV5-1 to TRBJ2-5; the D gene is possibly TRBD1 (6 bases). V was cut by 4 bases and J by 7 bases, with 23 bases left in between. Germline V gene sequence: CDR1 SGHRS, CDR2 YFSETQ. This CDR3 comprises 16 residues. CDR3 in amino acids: CASSRLDRMAMGTQYF. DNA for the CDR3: TGCGCCAGCAGCAGATTAGACAGGATGGCAATGGGGACCCAGTACTTC.

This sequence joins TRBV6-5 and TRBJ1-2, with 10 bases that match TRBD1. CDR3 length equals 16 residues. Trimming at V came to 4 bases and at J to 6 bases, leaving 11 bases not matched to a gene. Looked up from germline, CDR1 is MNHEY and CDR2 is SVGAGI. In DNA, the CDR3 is TGTGCCAGCAGTTCCGCGGGTTGGGGACAGGGGAATGGCTACACCTTC. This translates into CASSSAGWGQGNGYTF.

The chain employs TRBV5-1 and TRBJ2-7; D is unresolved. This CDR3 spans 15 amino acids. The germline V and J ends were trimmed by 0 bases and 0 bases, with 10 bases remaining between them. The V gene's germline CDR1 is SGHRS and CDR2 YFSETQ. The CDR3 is CASSLGGDGSYEQYF. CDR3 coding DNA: TGCGCCAGCAGCTTGGGTGGAGATGGCTCCTACGAGCAGTACTTC.

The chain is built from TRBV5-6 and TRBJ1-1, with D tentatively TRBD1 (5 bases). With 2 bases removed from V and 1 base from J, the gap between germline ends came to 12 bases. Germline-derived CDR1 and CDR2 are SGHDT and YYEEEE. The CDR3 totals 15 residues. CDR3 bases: TGTGCCAGCAGCTTTACAGGAGATTGGAACACTGAAGCTTTCTTT. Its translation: CASSFTGDWNTEAFF.

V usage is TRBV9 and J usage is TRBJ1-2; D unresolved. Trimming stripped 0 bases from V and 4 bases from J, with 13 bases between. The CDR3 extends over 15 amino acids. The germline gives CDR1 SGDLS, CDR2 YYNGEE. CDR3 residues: CASSVGLGSSYGYTF. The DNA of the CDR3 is TGTGCCAGCAGCGTAGGGTTGGGCTCGAGCTATGGCTACACCTTC.

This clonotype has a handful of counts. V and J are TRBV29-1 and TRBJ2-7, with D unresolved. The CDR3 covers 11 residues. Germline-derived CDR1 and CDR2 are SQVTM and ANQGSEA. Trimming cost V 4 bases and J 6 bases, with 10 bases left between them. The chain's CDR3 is CSVGRSLEQYF. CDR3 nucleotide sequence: TGCAGCGTTGGACGGAGCCTCGAGCAGTACTTC.